This T cell receptor (beta chain) derives from a study of T cell responses to AZD1222 COVID-19 vaccine (dated by TCRdb to the early 2020s). Regarding the research as a whole: AZD1222 recipients whose second dose came at about 4 weeks and those whose second dose came at about 12 weeks were combined into one group, since spike-specific TCR depth and breadth did not differ between the two schedules. A total of roughly 240 trial participants underwent TCR sequencing, of whom some 210 received two doses of AZD1222 and about 25 received two doses of the MenACWY control vaccine. Trial participants were enrolled by age into subgroups of 18-55, 56-69 and 70-plus years, and around 150, 28 and 57 TCR-sequenced participants, respectively, were included in these subgroups.

The CDR3 regions of human TCRbeta chains were analyzed by immunosequencing. Per the original workflow: Repertoire TCRs were checked for matches against a reference library of SARS-CoV-2-specific TCRs that had been generated using the MIRA antigen-specificity platform. Breadth was defined as the fraction of unique TCRs that were SARS-CoV-2-associated. Depth was defined as the fraction of total T cells that were SARS-CoV-2-associated. Each spike-specific TCR was assigned to its reactive spike region and to a CD4 or CD8 class using the MIRA data. Log10-transformed breadth and depth values were compared by one-way ANOVA with Sidak's multiple comparisons tests. The table comes from immuneACCESS by way of TCRdb, which keeps in-frame sequences with V and J called. Part of the clones is missing from these tables; in studies checked, under half for an unresolved V gene and the rest for unknown reasons. The V and J calls and clone size are taken from that table; D and trimming were inferred from the DNA. For this sample there are 85,000 to 95,000 clones; 90% appear just once. Roughly 9% of the sample goes to the ten largest clones.

From a lookup of the germline V gene, CDR1 and CDR2 are SGDLS and YYNGEE. The CDR3 runs 15 amino acids, cysteine and phenylalanine included. The kept DNA is CDR3 alone, 45 bases in frame from the first base. V and J are truncated by 0 bases and 0 bases respectively, leaving an intervening sequence of 8 bases. The research as a whole found: Nearly half of unique spike-specific TCRs reportedly recognized epitopes outside regions mutated in the B.1.351 and B.1.1.7 variants. Participants were mostly white British, with more females than males. The authors suggested clonal diversity may have been underestimated. The vaccine-associated CD4 TCRs covered the entire spike protein, and the dominant responses fell in regions 160-218 and 743-854. Because no day 14 peak-response samples were available, the repertoires could be characterized only after the peak T cell response. A significant rise in spike-specific TCR breadth and depth was observed after two AZD1222 doses relative to day 0 and relative to MenACWY recipients. Conclusions about previously exposed vaccinees are limited because only a handful of AZD1222 recipients were SARS-CoV-2 seropositive at baseline. In the small 56-69-year group, the increase in depth fell short of significance, most likely because of low power.

In light of the paper, this sample's time point label describes: baseline before first vaccination. The vaccinee samples were drawn from two UK trials, COV001 and COV002, one of which was a single-blind randomized controlled phase 2/3 trial testing AZD1222 (ChAdOx1 nCoV-19) in healthy adults. For TCRbeta chain sequencing, PBMC samples were collected from trial participants at day 0 and at day 28 after the second dose. For this clone: It has no known antigen specificity. No base quality values were provided; no much bigger clone lies one nucleotide off.

The material sequenced was peripheral blood, taken on day 0 of AZD1222 vaccination. The TCR originated in an adult in good health. The chain joins TRBV9 to TRBJ2-3, with the identity of the D gene unclear. The CDR3 amino acid sequence is: CASSVGADSTDTQYF. The nucleotide sequence is TGTGCCAGCAGCGTAGGTGCGGATAGCACAGATACGCAGTATTTT. Full variable domain (CDR3 extended with the reference TRBV9 and TRBJ2-3 proteins): DSGVTQTPKHLITATGQRVTLRCSPRSGDLSVYWYQQSLDQGLQFLIQYYNGEERAKGNILERFSAQQFPDLHSELNLSSLELGDSALYFCASSVGADSTDTQYFGPGTRLTVL.